This T cell receptor beta chain came from a study of blood T cell repertoires in COVID-19. This table comes from immunoSEQ multiplex PCR, and its TCRdb copy is limited to in-frame clones, with some not included. Of roughly 140,000 clones listed, 65% to 80% are singletons. The CDR3 runs to 13 residues. The trim removed 5 bases at V and 15 bases at J, leaving 12 bases unmatched. In germline, CDR1 is MDHEN, CDR2 SYDVKM. Sequenced input: peripheral blood. This chain links TRBV28 with TRBJ2-4; 8 bases map to TRBD1. The clonotype was recovered from a man in his 60s with acute or convalescent COVID-19. This chain's CDR3 is CASSPLDRGTGYF. Written as DNA, the CDR3 is TGTGCCAGCAGTCCCCTCGACAGGGGAACGGGGTACTTC.